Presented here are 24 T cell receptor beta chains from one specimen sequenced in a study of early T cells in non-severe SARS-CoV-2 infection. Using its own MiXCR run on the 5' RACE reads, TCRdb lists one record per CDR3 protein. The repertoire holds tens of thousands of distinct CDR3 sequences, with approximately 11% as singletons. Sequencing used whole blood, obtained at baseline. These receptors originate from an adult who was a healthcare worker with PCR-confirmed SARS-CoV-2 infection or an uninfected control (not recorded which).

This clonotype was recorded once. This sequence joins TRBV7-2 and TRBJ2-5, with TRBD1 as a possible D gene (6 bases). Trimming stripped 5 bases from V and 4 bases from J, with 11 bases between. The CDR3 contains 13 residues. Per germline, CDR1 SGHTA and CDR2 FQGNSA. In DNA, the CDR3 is TGTGCCAGCAGCCTGGGGGCCCGAGAGACCCAGTACTTC. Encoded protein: CASSLGARETQYF. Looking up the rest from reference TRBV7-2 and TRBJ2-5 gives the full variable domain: GAGVSQSPSNKVTEKGKDVELRCDPISGHTALYWYRQSLGQGLEFLIYFQGNSAPDKSGLPSDRFSAERTGGSVSTLTIQRTQQEDSAVYLCASSLGARETQYFGPGTRLLVL.

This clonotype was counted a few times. The CDR3 region has the DNA TGTGCCAGCAGCTTAGGTTCCCTGACGGAGCTTTCCTACGAGCAGTACTTC. As protein: CASSLGSLTELSYEQYF. The J gene is TRBJ2-7, the V gene TRBV7-8; D unclear. Germline V gives CDR1 SGHVS, CDR2 FQNEAQ. CDR3 size: 17 residues. The V end was cut by 1 base, the J end by 1 base, with 17 bases between.

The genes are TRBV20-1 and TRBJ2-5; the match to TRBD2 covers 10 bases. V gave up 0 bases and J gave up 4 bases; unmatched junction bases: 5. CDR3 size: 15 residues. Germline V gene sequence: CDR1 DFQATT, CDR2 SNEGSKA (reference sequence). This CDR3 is CSAREGSSGGETQYF. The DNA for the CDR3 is TGCAGTGCTAGAGAGGGGTCTAGCGGGGGAGAGACCCAGTACTTC.

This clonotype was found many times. The CDR3 DNA reads TGTGCCAGCACCCTGGCAGCGGGGGGGCCCGGGGAGCAGTTCTTC. Translated, it gives CASTLAAGGPGEQFF. This chain links TRBV12-3 or TRBV12-4 with TRBJ2-1, with TRBD2 matching 10 bases. The length of the CDR3 is 15 residues. V was clipped by 7 bases and J by 10 bases; unmatched bases: 13.

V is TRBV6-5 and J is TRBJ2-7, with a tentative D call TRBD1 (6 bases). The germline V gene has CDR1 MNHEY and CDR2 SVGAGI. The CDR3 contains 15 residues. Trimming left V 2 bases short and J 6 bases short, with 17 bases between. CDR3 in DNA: TGTGCCAGCAGTTACCCGGGTCAGACAGGACCCGAGCAGTACTTC. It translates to CASSYPGQTGPEQYF.

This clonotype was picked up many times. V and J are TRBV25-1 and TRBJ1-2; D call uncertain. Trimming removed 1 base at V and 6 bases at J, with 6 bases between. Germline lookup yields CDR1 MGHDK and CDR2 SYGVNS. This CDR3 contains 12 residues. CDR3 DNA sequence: TGTGCCAGCAGTGAATCGAGGGATGGCTACACCTTC. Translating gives CASSESRDGYTF.

The CDR3 coding sequence is TGTGCCAGCAGATTGCCCGGGGGGGCCTACGAGCAGTACTTC. Protein product: CASRLPGGAYEQYF. The chain recombines TRBV5-8 with TRBJ2-7; 8 positions agree with TRBD2. J gave up 2 bases and V 5 bases, and 6 bases lay outside the gene matches. CDR1 SGHTS and CDR2 YDEGEE come from the germline V gene. This CDR3 region has 14 residues.

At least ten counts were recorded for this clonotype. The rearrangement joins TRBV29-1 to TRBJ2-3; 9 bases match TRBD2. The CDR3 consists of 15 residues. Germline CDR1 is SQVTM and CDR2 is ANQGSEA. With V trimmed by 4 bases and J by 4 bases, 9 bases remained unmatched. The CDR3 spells CSVAVGASGADTQYF. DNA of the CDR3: TGCAGCGTTGCGGTGGGGGCTAGCGGGGCAGATACGCAGTATTTT.

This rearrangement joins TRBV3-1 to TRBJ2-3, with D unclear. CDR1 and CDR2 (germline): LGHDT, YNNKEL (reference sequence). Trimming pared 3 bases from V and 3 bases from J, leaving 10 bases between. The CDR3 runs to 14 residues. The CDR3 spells CASSHGPKTDTQYF. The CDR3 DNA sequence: TGTGCCAGCAGCCATGGGCCAAAGACAGATACGCAGTATTTT.

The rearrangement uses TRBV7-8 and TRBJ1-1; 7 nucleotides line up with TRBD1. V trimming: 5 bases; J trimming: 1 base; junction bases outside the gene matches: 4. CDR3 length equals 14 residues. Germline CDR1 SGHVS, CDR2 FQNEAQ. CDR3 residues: CASSLTGENTEAFF. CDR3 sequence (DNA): TGTGCCAGCAGCCTAACAGGGGAGAACACTGAAGCTTTCTTT. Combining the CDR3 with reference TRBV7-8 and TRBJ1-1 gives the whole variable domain GAGVSQSPRYKVAKRGQDVALRCDPISGHVSLFWYQQALGQGPEFLTYFQNEAQLDKSGLPSDRFFAERPEGSVSTLKIQRTQQEDSAVYLCASSLTGENTEAFFGQGTRLTVV.

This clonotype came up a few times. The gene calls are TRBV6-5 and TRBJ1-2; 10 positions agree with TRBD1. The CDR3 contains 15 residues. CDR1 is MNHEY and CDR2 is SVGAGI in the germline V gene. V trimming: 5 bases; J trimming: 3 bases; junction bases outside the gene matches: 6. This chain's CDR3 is CASSLGDRGYYGYTF. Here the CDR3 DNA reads TGTGCCAGCAGTCTAGGGGACAGGGGATACTATGGCTACACCTTC.

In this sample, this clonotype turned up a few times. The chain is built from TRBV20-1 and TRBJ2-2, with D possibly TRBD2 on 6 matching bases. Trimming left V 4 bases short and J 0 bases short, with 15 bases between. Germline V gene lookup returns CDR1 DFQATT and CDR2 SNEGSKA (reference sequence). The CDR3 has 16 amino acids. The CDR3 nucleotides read TGCAGTGCTACCCGTTCGGACTACACGAACACCGGGGAGCTGTTTTTT. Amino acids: CSATRSDYTNTGELFF.

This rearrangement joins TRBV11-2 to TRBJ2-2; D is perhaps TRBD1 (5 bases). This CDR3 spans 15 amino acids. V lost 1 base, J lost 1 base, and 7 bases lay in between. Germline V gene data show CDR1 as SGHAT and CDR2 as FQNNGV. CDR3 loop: CASSLARVNTGELFF. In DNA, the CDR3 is TGTGCCAGCAGCTTAGCCAGGGTGAACACCGGGGAGCTGTTTTTT.

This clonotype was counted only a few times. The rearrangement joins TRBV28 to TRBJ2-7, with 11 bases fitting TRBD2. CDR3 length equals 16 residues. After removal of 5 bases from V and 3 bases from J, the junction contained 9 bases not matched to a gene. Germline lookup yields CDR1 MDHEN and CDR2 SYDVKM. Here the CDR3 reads CASSPPGLAAVYEQYF. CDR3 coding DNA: TGTGCCAGCAGTCCCCCGGGACTAGCGGCGGTCTACGAGCAGTACTTC. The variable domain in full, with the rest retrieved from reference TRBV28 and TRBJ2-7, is DVKVTQSSRYLVKRTGEKVFLECVQDMDHENMFWYRQDPGLGLRLIYFSYDVKMKEKGDIPEGYSVSREKKERFSLILESASTNQTSMYLCASSPPGLAAVYEQYFGPGTRLTVT.

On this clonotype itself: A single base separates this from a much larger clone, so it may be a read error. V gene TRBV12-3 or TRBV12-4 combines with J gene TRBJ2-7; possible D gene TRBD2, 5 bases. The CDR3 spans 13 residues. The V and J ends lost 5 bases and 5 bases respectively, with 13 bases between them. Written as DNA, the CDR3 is TGTGCCAGCAGTGGGAGTACACTGCACGAGCAGTACTTC. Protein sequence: CASSGSTLHEQYF.

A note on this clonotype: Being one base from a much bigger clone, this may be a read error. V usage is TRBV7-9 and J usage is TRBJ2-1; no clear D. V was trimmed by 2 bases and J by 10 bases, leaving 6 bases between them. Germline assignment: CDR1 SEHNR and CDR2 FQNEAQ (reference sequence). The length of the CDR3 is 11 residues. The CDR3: CASSLIGEQFF. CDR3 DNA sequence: TGTGCCAGCAGCTTAATAGGGGAGCAGTTCTTC.

CDR3 DNA sequence: TGTGCCAGCTCACTCTTAGACAGGGAGGCTGGCTACACCTTC. This encodes CASSLLDREAGYTF. The chain employs TRBV18 and TRBJ1-2; 7 bases agree with TRBD1. Germline CDR1 reads KGHSH; CDR2 reads LQKENI. Trimming at V came to 4 bases and at J to 7 bases, leaving 9 bases not matched to a gene. This CDR3 has 14 residues.

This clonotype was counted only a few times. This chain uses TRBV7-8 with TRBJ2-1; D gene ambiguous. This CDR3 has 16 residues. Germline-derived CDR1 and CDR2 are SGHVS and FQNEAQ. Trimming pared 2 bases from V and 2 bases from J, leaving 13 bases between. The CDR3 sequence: CASSLRVFTAYNEQFF. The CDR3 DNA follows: TGTGCCAGCAGCTTAAGGGTCTTCACAGCCTACAATGAGCAGTTCTTC.

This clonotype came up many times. The DNA for the CDR3 is TGTGCCAGCAGTATAACAGGGACGGAGACCCAGTACTTC. This translates into CASSITGTETQYF. The chain couples TRBV12-3 or TRBV12-4 to TRBJ2-5, with TRBD1 as a possible D gene (6 bases). This CDR3 spans 13 amino acids. V was shortened by 5 bases and J by 5 bases, with 12 bases between the two germline ends.

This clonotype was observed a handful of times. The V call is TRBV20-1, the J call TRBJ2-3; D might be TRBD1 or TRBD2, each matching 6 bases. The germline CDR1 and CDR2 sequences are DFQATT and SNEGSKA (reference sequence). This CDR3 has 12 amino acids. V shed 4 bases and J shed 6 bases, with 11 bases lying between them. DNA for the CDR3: TGCAGTGCTATTCCCGGGGGCGATACGCAGTATTTT. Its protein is CSAIPGGDTQYF.

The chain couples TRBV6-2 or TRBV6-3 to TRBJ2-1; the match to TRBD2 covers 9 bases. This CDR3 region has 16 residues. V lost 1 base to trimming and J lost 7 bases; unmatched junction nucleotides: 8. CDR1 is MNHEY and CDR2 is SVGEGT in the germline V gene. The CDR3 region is CASSYFRGGGNNEQFF. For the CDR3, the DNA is TGTGCCAGCAGTTACTTCCGCGGGGGGGGTAATAATGAGCAGTTCTTC.

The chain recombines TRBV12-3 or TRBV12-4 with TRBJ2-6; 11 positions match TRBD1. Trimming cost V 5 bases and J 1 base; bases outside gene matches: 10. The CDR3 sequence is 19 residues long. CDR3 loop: CASSPLYGTGGSGANVLTF. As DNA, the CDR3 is TGTGCCAGCAGTCCCCTTTACGGGACAGGGGGTTCTGGGGCCAACGTCCTGACTTTC.

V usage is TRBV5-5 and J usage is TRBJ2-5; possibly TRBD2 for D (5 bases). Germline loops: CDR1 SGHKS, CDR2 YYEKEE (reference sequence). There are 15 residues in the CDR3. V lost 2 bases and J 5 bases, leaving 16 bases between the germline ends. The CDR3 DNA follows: TGTGCCAGCAGCTTAAGTTCGGCTAGCCGCGAGACCCAGTACTTC. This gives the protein CASSLSSASRETQYF.

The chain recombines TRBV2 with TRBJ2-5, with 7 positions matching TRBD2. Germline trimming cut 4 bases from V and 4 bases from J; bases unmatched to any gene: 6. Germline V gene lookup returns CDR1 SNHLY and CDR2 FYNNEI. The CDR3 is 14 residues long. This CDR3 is CASSAKRGLETQYF. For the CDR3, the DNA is TGTGCCAGCAGTGCGAAGCGGGGCTTAGAGACCCAGTACTTC.